Sequencing of this T cell receptor beta chain was carried out in a study of T cells in Graves' hyperthyroidism and ophthalmopathy. Regarding the study as a whole: Clonotypes that were expanded in thyroid above 0.001 mostly appeared in blood too. Ophthalmopathy got predicted by the model a median roughly 6.1 months before its onset. A model of 13 V-J pairs discriminated ophthalmopathy from stable hyperthyroidism.

Diagnostic decisions used clinical symptoms, serum thyroxine and TRAb, thyroid ultrasound and orbital computed tomography. Germline loops: CDR1 SGHRS, CDR2 YFSETQ. Trimming took off 0 bases at V and 4 bases at J, with 16 bases between the two ends. The CDR3 runs to 16 residues. Of note for this clonotype: Its matching antigen is unknown.

Researchers took RNA transcripts and amplified the TCR beta CDR3 regions from them. Primed by the HTBI set, a first-round RT-PCR was run on the TCR CDR3. TCRdb analysed the multiplex PCR reads with MiXCR anew, one entry per CDR3 protein. The sample holds about 570,000 distinct CDR3 sequences; about 45% are singletons and the top ten take 15% to 20%. The sequence came from an adult woman with Graves' disease, either hyperthyroidism or ophthalmopathy (not recorded which). What was sequenced was peripheral blood or thyroid tissue (not recorded which). This chain connects TRBV5-1 to TRBJ2-5; a possible D gene is TRBD2 (7 bases). CDR3 residues: CASSLVPTGGVETQYF. CDR3 DNA sequence: TGCGCCAGCAGCTTGGTCCCCACGGGGGGCGTAGAGACCCAGTACTTC.